The TCR beta chain described here comes from a study of post-analysis software for immune sequencing data. Findings and limits, study-wide: The authors found that F measure strongly co-clustered same-batch samples. Controls showed lower frequencies than patients for roughly five TRBV segments, and TRBV5-6, TRBV5-1 and TRBV20-1 were among these.

Looked up from germline, CDR1 is SGHTA and CDR2 is FQGTGA. The ends were cut back, 2 bases at V and 0 bases at J, with 11 bases in the middle. The CDR3 extends over 16 amino acids. This clonotype was picked up one time. Its antigen is currently unknown. Incorporated into the TCR beta cDNA libraries were unique molecular identifiers, which served to reduce PCR and sequencing biases. TCRdb reanalysed the PCR reads using MiXCR and keeps one entry per CDR3 protein. The top ten hold more than 1.5% of the sample, which has 450,000 to 700,000 distinct CDR3 sequences, around 40% seen once. What was sequenced was blood. This clonotype originated in a girl aged 10-17 years with multiple sclerosis. The chain employs TRBV7-3 and TRBJ2-1, with D possibly matching TRBD2 (6 bases). CDR3 protein: CASSLGAGTSYNEQFF. The CDR3 DNA is TGTGCCAGCAGCTTAGGGGCGGGGACCTCCTACAATGAGCAGTTCTTC.